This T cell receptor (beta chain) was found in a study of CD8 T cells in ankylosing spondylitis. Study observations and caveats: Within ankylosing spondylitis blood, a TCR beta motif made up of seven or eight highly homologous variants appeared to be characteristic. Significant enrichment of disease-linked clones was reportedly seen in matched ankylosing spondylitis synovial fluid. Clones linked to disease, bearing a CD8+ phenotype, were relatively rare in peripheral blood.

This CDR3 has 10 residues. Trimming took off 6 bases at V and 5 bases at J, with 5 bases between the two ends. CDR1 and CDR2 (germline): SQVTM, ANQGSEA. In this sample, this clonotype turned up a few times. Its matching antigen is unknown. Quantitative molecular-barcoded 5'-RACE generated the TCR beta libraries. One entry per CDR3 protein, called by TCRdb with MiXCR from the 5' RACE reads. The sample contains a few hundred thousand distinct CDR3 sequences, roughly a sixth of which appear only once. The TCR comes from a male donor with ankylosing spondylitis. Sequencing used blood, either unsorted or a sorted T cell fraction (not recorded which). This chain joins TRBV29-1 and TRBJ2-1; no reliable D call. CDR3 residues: CSVRNNEQFF. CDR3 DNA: TGCAGCGTCAGGAACAATGAGCAGTTCTTC.